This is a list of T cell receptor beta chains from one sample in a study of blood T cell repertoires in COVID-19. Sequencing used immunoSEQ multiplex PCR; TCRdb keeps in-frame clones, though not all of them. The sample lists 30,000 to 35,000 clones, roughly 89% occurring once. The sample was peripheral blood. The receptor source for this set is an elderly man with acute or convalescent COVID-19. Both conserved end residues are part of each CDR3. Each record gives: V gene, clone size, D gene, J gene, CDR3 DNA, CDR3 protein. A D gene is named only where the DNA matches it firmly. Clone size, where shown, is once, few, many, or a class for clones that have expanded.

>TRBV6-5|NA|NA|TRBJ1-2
TGTGCCAGCAGTTACTCGCAGGCAGATGGCTACACCTTC
CASSYSQADGYTF
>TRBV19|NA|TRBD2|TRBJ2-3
TGTGCCAGGACCTTCCCAGCGGGACCCCGCGGTACGCAGTATTTT
CARTFPAGPRGTQYF
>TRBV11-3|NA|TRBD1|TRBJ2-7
TGTGCCAGCAGCTTAGGCGAGACAGGGGGCTACGAGCAGTACTTC
CASSLGETGGYEQYF
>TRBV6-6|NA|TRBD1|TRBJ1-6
TGTGCCAGCACTAAACAGGGGGCGGATTCACCCCTCCACTTT
CASTKQGADSPLHF
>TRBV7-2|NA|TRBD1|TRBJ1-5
TGTGCCAGCAGTTCGACTTCGACAGGGAATCAGCCCCAGCATTTT
CASSSTSTGNQPQHF
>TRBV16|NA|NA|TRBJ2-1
TGTGCCAGCAGCCAATACAGCTACAATGAGCAGTTCTTC
CASSQYSYNEQFF
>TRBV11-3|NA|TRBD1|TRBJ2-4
TGTGCCAGCAGCTCCCGGACAGGGCGTAACATTCAGTACTTC
CASSSRTGRNIQYF
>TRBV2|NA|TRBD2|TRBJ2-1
TGTGCCAGCAGCCTTGAAGGACTAGCGGTAAATGAGCAGTTCTTC
CASSLEGLAVNEQFF
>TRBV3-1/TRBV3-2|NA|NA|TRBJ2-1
TGTGCCAGCAGCATGAGAGGCCACAATGAGCAGTTCTTC
CASSMRGHNEQFF
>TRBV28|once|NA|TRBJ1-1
TGTGCCTCCTGTGGCCGTGCTGAAGCTTTCTTT
CASCGRAEAFF
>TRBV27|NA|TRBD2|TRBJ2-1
TGTGCCAGCACCACTATGGCGGGAGGGGGGGACAATGAGCAGTTCTTC
CASTTMAGGGDNEQFF
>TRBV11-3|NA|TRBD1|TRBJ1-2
TGTGCCAGCAGCCGGGACAGCTCCTATGGCTACACCTTC
CASSRDSSYGYTF
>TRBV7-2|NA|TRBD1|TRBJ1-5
TGTGCCAGCAGCATAGACAGGGGGCTAAGTCAGCCCCAGCATTTT
CASSIDRGLSQPQHF
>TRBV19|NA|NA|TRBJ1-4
TGTGCCAGTAGTCCCGGGACACAAGAAAAACTGTTTTTT
CASSPGTQEKLFF
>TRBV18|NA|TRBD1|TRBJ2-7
TGTGCCAGCTCGCAGACGACAGGGAGTTCCTACGAGCAGTACTTC
CASSQTTGSSYEQYF
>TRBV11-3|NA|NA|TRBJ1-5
TGTGCCAGCAGCCCGGGGAAGGCTGTCAATCAGCCCCAGCATTTT
CASSPGKAVNQPQHF
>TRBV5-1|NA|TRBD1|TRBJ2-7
TGCGCCAGCAGCTCACCTGGACAGGTGGGCGAAATTCTCGCCTACGAGCAGTACTTC
CASSSPGQVGEILAYEQYF
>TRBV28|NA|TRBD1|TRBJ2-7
TGTGCCAGCAGTCCCTGGACAGGGGGCCGATACGAGCAGTACTTC
CASSPWTGGRYEQYF
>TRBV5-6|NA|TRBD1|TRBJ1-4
TGTGCCAGCAGGCAGACAGGGGGAGGGGAAAAACTGTTTTTT
CASRQTGGGEKLFF
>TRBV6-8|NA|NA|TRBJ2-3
TGTGCCAGCAGCCCCTGGGGGGTCTACACAGATACGCAGTATTTT
CASSPWGVYTDTQYF
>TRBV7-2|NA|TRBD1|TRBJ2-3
TGTGCCAGCAGCCGCGCCCCCCGACAGGGGGCAGGATCAGATACGCAGTATTTT
CASSRAPRQGAGSDTQYF
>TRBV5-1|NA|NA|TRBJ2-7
TGCGCCAGTAGCGCTCCGGGACTCCCCCTCCAGCAGTACTTC
CASSAPGLPLQQYF
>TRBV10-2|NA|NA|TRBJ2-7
TGCGCCAGCAGTGGATTCGGGACAATCTCCTACGAGCAGTACTTC
CASSGFGTISYEQYF
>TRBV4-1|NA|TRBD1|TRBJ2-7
TGCGCCAGCAGCCAAGAAGGGACAGGGGGCGCGAAGCAGTACTTC
CASSQEGTGGAKQYF
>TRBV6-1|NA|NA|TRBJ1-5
TGTGCCAGCAGTGAATTACCCCAACAGTTATCCTTCGATAGCAATCAGCCCCAGCATTTT
CASSELPQQLSFDSNQPQHF
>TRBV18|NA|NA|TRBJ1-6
TGTGCCAGCTCACCTGATCGGGGTTCACCCCTCCACTTT
CASSPDRGSPLHF
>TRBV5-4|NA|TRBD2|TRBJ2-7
TGTGCCAGCAGCTTTCAGGCGGGAGGCCCCTACGAGCAGTACTTC
CASSFQAGGPYEQYF
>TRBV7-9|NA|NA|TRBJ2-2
TGTGCCAGCAGCTTAGCCCAAACGAGGAGGAGGGAGCTGTTTTTT
CASSLAQTRRRELFF
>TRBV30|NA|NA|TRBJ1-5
TGTGCCTGCACAGGACAAGACAATCAGCCCCAGCATTTT
CACTGQDNQPQHF
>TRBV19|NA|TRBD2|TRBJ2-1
TGTGCCAGTGGTCCGGCTGGTGGTAGCGGGACTCCCAATGAGCAGTTCTTC
CASGPAGGSGTPNEQFF
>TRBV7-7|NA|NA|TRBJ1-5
TGTGCTAGCAACCCACCCAAGCAGAGAGACAGGTGCGATCAGCCCCAGCATTTT
CASNPPKQRDRCDQPQHF
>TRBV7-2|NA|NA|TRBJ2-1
TGTGCCAGCAGCCTTGATGGTAGATATGAGCAGTTCTTC
CASSLDGRYEQFF
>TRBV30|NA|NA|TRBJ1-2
TGTGCCTGGAGTTTTAATAGGGAGGCCTATGGCTACACCTTC
CAWSFNREAYGYTF
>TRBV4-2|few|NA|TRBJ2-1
TGTGCCAGCAGCCAAGATTCGAGCGATGAGCAGTTCTTC
CASSQDSSDEQFF
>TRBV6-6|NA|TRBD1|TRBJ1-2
TGTGCCAGCACCTACGGAGGGACAGTCTATGGCTACACCTTC
CASTYGGTVYGYTF
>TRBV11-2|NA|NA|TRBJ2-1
TGTGCCAGCAGCTTTTCTCCCGAGGGTGAGCAGTTCTTC
CASSFSPEGEQFF
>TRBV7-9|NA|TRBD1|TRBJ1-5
TGTGCCAGCAGCTGGGGACAGCATCAGCCCCAGCATTTT
CASSWGQHQPQHF
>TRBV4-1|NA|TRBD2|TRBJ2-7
TGCGCCAGCAGCCAAGAATTAGCACTAGCGGAAACTTACGAGCAGTACTTC
CASSQELALAETYEQYF
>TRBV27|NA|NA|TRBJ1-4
TGTGCCAGCAAAAACAGGGTGGATGAAAAACTGTTTTTT
CASKNRVDEKLFF
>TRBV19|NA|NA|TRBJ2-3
TGTGCCAGTAGTTTTAGCGGAGGGAGCACAGATACGCAGTATTTT
CASSFSGGSTDTQYF
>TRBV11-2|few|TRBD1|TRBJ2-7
TGTGCCAGCAGCCGGGACAGGGAATCCTACGAGCAGTACTTC
CASSRDRESYEQYF
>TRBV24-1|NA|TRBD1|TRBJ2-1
TGTGCCACCAGTGATCCCGGGACAGGGAGAGAGGAGCAGTTCTTC
CATSDPGTGREEQFF
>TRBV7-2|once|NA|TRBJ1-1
TGTGCCAGCAGCTTTAAGGAGGCTGGGGCTTTCTTT
CASSFKEAGAFF
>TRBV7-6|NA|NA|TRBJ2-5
TGTGCCAGCAGCTCGACCGGGAGTGGAGAGACCCAGTACTTC
CASSSTGSGETQYF
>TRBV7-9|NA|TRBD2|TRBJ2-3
TGTGCCAGCAGCCGACTAGCGGGAGAAACCGATACGCAGTATTTT
CASSRLAGETDTQYF
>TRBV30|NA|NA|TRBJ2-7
TGTGCCTGGAGTATAACCTACAGGGAGCAGTACTTC
CAWSITYREQYF
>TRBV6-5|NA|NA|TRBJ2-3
TGTGCCAGCTCCCAGGGTAGCACAGATACGCAGTATTTT
CASSQGSTDTQYF
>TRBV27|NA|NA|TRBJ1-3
TGTGCCAGCAGTTTCCGCTCTGGAAACACCATATATTTT
CASSFRSGNTIYF
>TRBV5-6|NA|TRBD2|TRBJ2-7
TGTGCCAGCAGCTCTCGACTAGCGAACTACGAGCAGTACTTC
CASSSRLANYEQYF
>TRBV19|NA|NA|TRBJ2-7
TGTGCCAGTAGGACCGACAGCCCCTTCTCCTACGAGCAGTACTTC
CASRTDSPFSYEQYF